This T cell receptor beta chain was retrieved from a study of cytomegalovirus exposure and HLA in healthy donors. Study-level results: Immune exposure was documented only through CMV serostatus.

This PCR relied on a set of 60 Vbeta primers and 13 Jbeta primers. Clones were read by immunoSEQ multiplex PCR, and TCRdb kept only the in-frame ones, dropping some. The sample holds roughly 190,000 clones, about 69% seen once. Turning to this clone: Antigen unknown.

The CDR3 covers 17 residues. Germline V gene data show CDR1 as SGHTA and CDR2 as FQGNSA. The V gene end was trimmed by 2 bases and the J gene end by 2 bases; junction bases not matched to a gene: 9. This chain links TRBV7-2 with TRBJ2-3, with TRBD2 identical over 8 bases. The sequencing sample was made of PBMCs. The sequence came from a young man in good health and CMV-seropositive. CDR3: CASSLSLIAGITDTQYF. Here the CDR3 DNA reads TGTGCCAGCAGCTTATCCCTTATAGCGGGAATCACAGATACGCAGTATTTT. The whole variable domain, filled in from reference TRBV7-2 and TRBJ2-3, reads GAGVSQSPSNKVTEKGKDVELRCDPISGHTALYWYRQSLGQGLEFLIYFQGNSAPDKSGLPSDRFSAERTGGSVSTLTIQRTQQEDSAVYLCASSLSLIAGITDTQYFGPGTRLTVL.